This T cell receptor beta chain originates from a study of cytomegalovirus exposure and HLA in healthy donors (dated by TCRdb to the late 2010s). With respect to the entire study: An earlier analysis of roughly 610 of the donors reported roughly 300 Gb of sequence data and about 120 million unique TCR beta sequences obtained from around 170 million T cells. A later analysis re-examined previously published TCR beta repertoires from just over 650 donors and added high-resolution HLA genotyping to investigate patterns of TCR occurrence. Using immunosequencing, the study profiled T cell repertoires from some 670 subjects and related those repertoires to cytomegalovirus serostatus. The number of typed donors differed by locus: roughly 629-640 for A, B, C, DRB1 and DQB1; approximately 530 for DQA1; 606 for DPA1; and roughly 450 for DPB1. HLA typing included class I and class II loci at four-digit resolution. Among several hundred genotyped donors of the cohort, an average of roughly 230,000 unique TCR beta nucleotide sequences was sequenced per donor, of which about 18% were non-productive. A separate validation cohort of roughly 120 different subjects was used in addition to the approximately 700-subject first cohort. In the later analysis, no new phenotypic data were used to find candidate immune exposures; instead, reliance was placed on TCR beta sequences and their occurrence across donors. An earlier analysis of 587 of the donors used high-throughput TCR beta sequencing to judge whether each TCR beta V gene segment behaved as functional or pseudogenic. Every discovery cohort repertoire had been produced on one sequencing platform. Of the 350 to 450 genotyped donors, approximately 80% fell in the genetic ancestry cluster associated with self-reported Caucasian donors. Alongside the repertoire data, information on donor age, sex, ethnicity and CMV serostatus was compiled. Genome-wide SNP genotypes for about three fifths of the 666 donors were used in a later genetic analysis, which treated that subset as a discovery cohort. The aim of the study was to test whether cataloging public T cell receptors could identify signatures of past pathogen exposure. High-throughput TCR immunosequencing, statistical association of individual TCRs with disease status, and machine learning were combined to predict cytomegalovirus infection status. About 280 gigabases of sequencing data and roughly 81 million unique TCR sequences made up an early release that covered under 750 HLA-typed donors. Several DR-DQ haplotypes were treated as single units for association and clustering because of strong linkage in the cohort. Results and caveats for the whole study, not just this receptor: A later genetic analysis reported fewer N-insertions in productive TCRs among donors in an Asian-associated ancestry cluster than the roughly 690-donor mean. A further reported finding was that TCR beta sequences accurately predicted the HLA-A and HLA-B alleles for most subjects in the first cohort. The presence/absence analyses assumed that sequencing depth was roughly uniform across donors, and that assumption may not be true. An earlier analysis of several hundred of the donors showed that most TCR beta V segments appeared in productive rearrangements either about 87% or about 30% of the time, which broadly matched IMGT annotations. Several of the top co-occurrence clusters appeared to be linked to parvovirus B19, influenza, CMV and Epstein-Barr virus, according to a later analysis. Correlated functional status among segregating V segments might be attributable to linkage disequilibrium, but an unknown experimental factor could not be ruled out. Because the 87-base-pair reads could not distinguish some IMGT-functional V segments, including TRBV6-2 and TRBV6-3, those segments were excluded. In both the original and validation cohorts, the classifier was reported to diagnose cytomegalovirus status with high specificity and sensitivity. For the cohort, immune exposure information was limited to CMV serostatus. The authors suggested that the approach could potentially be generalized to other disease states and immunological phenotypes. Because HLA typing was missing for some donors at each locus, association tests included only the typed subset. A later analysis found that HLA-associated TCR beta chains were more clonally expanded and had lower generation probabilities than equally common non-associated chains. Across donors, most TCR sequences were observed very rarely, whereas some public TCRs were present in many individuals. In a later analysis, the rate of TCR association differed among HLA loci, with DRB1 alleles having the most associated TCRs and HLA-C alleles having the fewest. A group of highly shared sequence variants was considered likely to be a technical artifact of the sequencing pipeline. A later analysis associated about 17,000 TCR beta sequences with specific HLA alleles at a false discovery rate of 0.05. An association between a missense DCLRE1C variant and V-gene and J-gene trimming of TCR beta chains was found in a later genetic analysis and replicated in an independent cohort. Strong co-occurrence of HLA alleles, especially DR and DQ, made assigning TCR associations to individual alleles difficult. A total of about 180 TCR beta chains were listed by the study as associated with cytomegalovirus. Only TCR beta chains were sequenced in this cohort, and the absence of alpha or paired-chain data limited detectable features. In a later analysis, most CMV-associated TCR beta chains were found to appear HLA-restricted, with HLA associations seemingly driven largely by CMV exposure. In vitro tests confirmed that a few of the cytomegalovirus-associated TCR beta chains recognize cytomegalovirus antigens. The earlier analysis of some 560 of the donors excluded about 16 rarely observed V segments, including chromosome 9 orphons, because counts were too low.

The cohort comprised several hundred healthy bone marrow donors. Cohort members were all nominally healthy when sampled, although unrecorded immune exposures were likely present. The donor was CMV seropositive and was included in the group of 250 to 300 seropositive cohort members. A peripheral blood sample was collected from each donor, and TCR beta sequencing was performed on peripheral blood mononuclear cells. The Qiagen DNeasy Blood Extraction Kit was used to extract genomic DNA from the blood cell samples. Libraries were made using the immunoSEQ multiplex PCR assay. For the multiplex PCR, a mixture combining 60 forward primers for TCR Vbeta segments and 13 reverse primers for TCR Jbeta segments was used. Amplification of the CDR3 region of rearranged TCR beta genes was performed with a multiplex PCR assay on genomic DNA. Amplified TCR beta libraries were sequenced as 87-base-pair reads on the Illumina HiSeq System. The paper's processing steps were these. Across the 666 repertoires, a later analysis counted 80 million or so unique TCR beta chains, around 11 million of which were shared by at least two donors. A nearest-neighbor algorithm error-corrected the raw reads and collapsed the reads into unique sequences, merging closely related sequences to remove PCR and sequencing errors. Alignment of CDR3 sequences to IMGT reference sequences was used to assign V, D and J gene segments. For a sequence to be retained, a match of at least six nucleotides was required to both a V gene segment and a J gene segment. Rearrangements were classified as productive when the CDR3 lacked stop codons and remained in frame with V and J, and all other rearrangements were classified as non-productive. CDR3 was defined by IMGT convention, running from the second conserved V-encoded cysteine to the conserved J-encoded phenylalanine. The earlier analysis of 450 to 750 of the donors excluded any sequence lacking an unambiguous match to a single V gene segment. In an earlier analysis of approximately 610 of the donors, V segments were called functional above 56.7% productive rearrangements and were called segregating when the between-donor standard deviation exceeded 5%. A statistical classification framework was built to diagnose cytomegalovirus status from the catalog of TCR beta chain sequences. In a later analysis, V and J genes were assigned by comparing TCR nucleotide sequences against IMGT/GENE-DB human TR gene sequences. Using the TCRdist pipeline, a later analysis assigned CDR3 sequences along with most-parsimonious VDJ recombination scenarios. A later analysis defined each TCR beta chain by its CDR3 amino acid sequence plus V-gene family, and excluded reads lacking a unique V-gene family. A later analysis removed nearly 600 highly shared, low-generation-probability nucleotide sequences to deal with suspected cross-contamination and a sequencing artifact. For each public chain, a later analysis derived a clonal expansion index from normalized ranks of inferred template counts within each repertoire. Generation probabilities in a later analysis came from a VDJ recombination model fitted to out-of-frame rearrangements, and those results were checked against IGoR. In a later analysis, TCR-TCR, TCR-HLA and TCR-CMV co-occurrence was scored with hypergeometric tests, and a repertoire-size bias correction was applied to TCR pairs. False discovery rates were estimated in a later analysis by permuting HLA or CMV assignments 20 times. In a later analysis, co-occurring TCRs were grouped with DBSCAN, and TCRdist sequence similarity was added when clustering was performed within HLA-allele-positive subsets. Co-occurrence clustering excluded repertoires with fewer than 30,000 or more than 120,000 public chains, plus five with anomalous nucleotide sharing. In TCRdb, the immuneACCESS table is reduced to in-frame sequences with V and J assigned. These tables do not hold every clone; where another copy was compared, an unresolved V gene accounts for under half, and the others remain unexplained. V and J calls and clone size come straight from that table; D and trimming were deduced from the DNA. This sample has 85,000 to 130,000 clones in its table, and 65% to 85% of those were observed once. Of the sample, 2.5% to 3% falls within the top ten clones.

Including cysteine and phenylalanine, the CDR3 has 15 amino acids. Only the CDR3 DNA is retained, 45 bases long and in frame from the first base. A distance of 12 bases separates the germline ends of V and J, which lose 1 base and 2 bases respectively. The germline V gene yields LGHNA for CDR1 and YSLEER for CDR2. As concerns this clone: This clone's antigen is unknown. No quality values exist for individual bases; no much larger clone is one base distant.

The chain uses TRBV4-3 and TRBJ2-7, with TRBD2 as a weak D call on 5 bases. The specimen sequenced was PBMCs. This TCR derives from a male donor in good health and CMV-seropositive. The DNA sequence is given as TGCGCCAGCAGCCAAGGGGCTAGCCTCGCCTACGAGCAGTACTTC. This yields the protein CASSQGASLAYEQYF.